The sequence of this T cell receptor beta chain was determined in a study of cytomegalovirus exposure and HLA in healthy donors. To note about this clone: Its target is not known.

Regarding the study as a whole: As a later analysis showed, several of the most significant clusters appeared to be linked to common viral pathogens.

Primers: 60 Vbeta forward and 13 Jbeta reverse. Assay used: immunoSEQ multiplex PCR; TCRdb lists only in-frame clones, some missing. The table has over 65,000 clones, approximately 80% seen once. Germline V CDR1 and CDR2: SGHDN, FVKESK. V lost 4 bases and J 8 bases, leaving 14 bases between the germline ends. The CDR3 contains 13 residues. The specimen sequenced was PBMCs. The receptor's source is a woman in her 30s in good health and CMV-seronegative. This chain joins TRBV14 and TRBJ1-1, with a tentative D call TRBD1 (5 bases). CDR3 nucleotides: TGTGCCAGCAGCCTGGGGAGGGGATCCGAAGCTTTCTTT. Protein sequence: CASSLGRGSEAFF.